This T cell receptor (beta chain) was captured in a study of blood T cell repertoires in COVID-19. As for the study in general: T cells, B-cell-depleted T cells, or PBMCs provided the cDNA or gDNA that served as material.

Here immunoSEQ multiplex PCR was the method, and the copy in TCRdb shows in-frame clones only, minus some. Among some 130,000 clones, just under 85% were seen once, and the ten largest hold around 17%. This CDR3 is built from 14 residues. V dropped 2 bases and J dropped 5 bases, with 12 bases sitting between them. Germline CDR1 is MNHEY and CDR2 is SVGAGI. The specimen was peripheral blood. The genes are TRBV6-5 and TRBJ2-5; D perhaps matches TRBD1 (5 bases). The sequence was obtained from a woman aged 45-65 years with acute or convalescent COVID-19. The CDR3 bases are TGTGCCAGCAGTTACCAACAGGCGGCGGAGACCCAGTACTTC. It specifies CASSYQQAAETQYF.